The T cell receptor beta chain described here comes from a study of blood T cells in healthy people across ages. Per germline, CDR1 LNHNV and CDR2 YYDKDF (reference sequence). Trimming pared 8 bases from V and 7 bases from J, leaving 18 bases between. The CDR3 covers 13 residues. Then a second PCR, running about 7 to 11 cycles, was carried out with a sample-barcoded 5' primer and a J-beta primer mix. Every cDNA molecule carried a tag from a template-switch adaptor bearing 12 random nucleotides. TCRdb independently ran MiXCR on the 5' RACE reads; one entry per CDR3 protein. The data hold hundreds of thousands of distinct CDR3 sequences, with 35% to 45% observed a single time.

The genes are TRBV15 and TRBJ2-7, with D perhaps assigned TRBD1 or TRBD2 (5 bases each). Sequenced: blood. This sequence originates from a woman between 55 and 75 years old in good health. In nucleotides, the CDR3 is TGTGCCACCGGGGGTGTAACAGACAATGAGCAGTACTTC. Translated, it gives CATGGVTDNEQYF.